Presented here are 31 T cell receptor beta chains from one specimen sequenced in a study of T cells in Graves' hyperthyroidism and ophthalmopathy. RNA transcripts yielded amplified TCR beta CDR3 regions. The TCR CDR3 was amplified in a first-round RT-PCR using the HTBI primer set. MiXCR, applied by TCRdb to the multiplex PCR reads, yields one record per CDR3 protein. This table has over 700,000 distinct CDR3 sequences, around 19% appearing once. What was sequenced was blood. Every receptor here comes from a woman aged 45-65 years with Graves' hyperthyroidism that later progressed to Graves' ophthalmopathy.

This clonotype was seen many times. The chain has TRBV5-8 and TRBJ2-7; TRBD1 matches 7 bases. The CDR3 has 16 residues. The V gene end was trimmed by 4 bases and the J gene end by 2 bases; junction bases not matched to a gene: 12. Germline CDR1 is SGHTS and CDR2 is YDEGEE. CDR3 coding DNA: TGTGCCAGCAGCAGGGAACCGGGACAGACGGCCTACGAGCAGTACTTC. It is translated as CASSREPGQTAYEQYF.

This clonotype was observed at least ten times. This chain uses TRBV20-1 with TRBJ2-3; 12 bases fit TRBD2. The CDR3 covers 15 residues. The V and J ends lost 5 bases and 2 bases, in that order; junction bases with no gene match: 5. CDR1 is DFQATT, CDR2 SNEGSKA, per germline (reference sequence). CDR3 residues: CSASSGGEPTDTQYF. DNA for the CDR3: TGCAGTGCTTCTAGCGGGGGGGAACCCACAGATACGCAGTATTTT.

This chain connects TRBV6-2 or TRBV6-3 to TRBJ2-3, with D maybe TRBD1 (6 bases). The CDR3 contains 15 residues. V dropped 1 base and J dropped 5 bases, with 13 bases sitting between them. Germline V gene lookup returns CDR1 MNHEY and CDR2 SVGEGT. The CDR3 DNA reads TGTGCCAGCAGTTACTTTGGGGGCTCTGGAGATACGCAGTATTTT. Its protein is CASSYFGGSGDTQYF.

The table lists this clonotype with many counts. DNA for the CDR3: TGTGCCAGCAGCTTGGACAGGGGAGGTGGCTACACCTTC. Translated: CASSLDRGGGYTF. The chain is built from TRBV5-5 and TRBJ1-2; TRBD1 matches at 7 bases. This CDR3 is built from 13 residues. Trimming removed 0 bases from V and 7 bases from J; junction bases left unmatched: 3. Germline V CDR1 and CDR2: SGHKS, YYEKEE (reference sequence).

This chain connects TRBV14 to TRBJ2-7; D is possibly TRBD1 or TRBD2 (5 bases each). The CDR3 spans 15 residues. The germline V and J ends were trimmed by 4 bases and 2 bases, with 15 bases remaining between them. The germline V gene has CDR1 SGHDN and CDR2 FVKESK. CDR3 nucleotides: TGTGCCAGCAGCCCTTGGGACCGCCCTACCTACGAGCAGTACTTC. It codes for CASSPWDRPTYEQYF.

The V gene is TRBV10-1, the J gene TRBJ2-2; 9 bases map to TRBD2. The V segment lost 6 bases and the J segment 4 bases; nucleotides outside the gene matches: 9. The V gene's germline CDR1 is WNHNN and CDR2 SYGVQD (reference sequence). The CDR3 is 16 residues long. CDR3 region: CASSLSAGGTTGELFF. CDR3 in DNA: TGCGCCAGCAGCCTCTCCGCGGGGGGGACCACCGGGGAGCTGTTTTTT.

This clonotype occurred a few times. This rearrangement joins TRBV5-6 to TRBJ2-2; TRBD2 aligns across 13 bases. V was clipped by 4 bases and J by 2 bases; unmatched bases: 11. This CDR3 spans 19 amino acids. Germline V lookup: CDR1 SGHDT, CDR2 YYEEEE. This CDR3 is CASSRTVGLAGINTGELFF. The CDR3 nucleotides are TGTGCCAGCAGCCGAACGGTGGGACTAGCGGGGATTAACACCGGGGAGCTGTTTTTT.

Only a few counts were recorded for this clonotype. The CDR3 DNA sequence: TGTGCCAGCAACAGGGGACAGGACAATAATTCACCCCTCCACTTT. It is translated as CASNRGQDNNSPLHF. The V and J genes are TRBV6-1 and TRBJ1-6; 8 positions agree with TRBD1. Per the germline V gene, CDR1 is MNHNS and CDR2 is SASEGT. The junction had 7 bases not matched to a gene; V was cut back by 7 bases and J by 5 bases. This CDR3 comprises 15 residues.

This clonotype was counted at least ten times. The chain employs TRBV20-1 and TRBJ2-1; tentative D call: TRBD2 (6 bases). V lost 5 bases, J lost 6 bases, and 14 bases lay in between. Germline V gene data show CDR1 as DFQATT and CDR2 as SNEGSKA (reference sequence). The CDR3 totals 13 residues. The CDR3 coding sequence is TGCAGTGCTTGGGGGGTACGGGGCAATGAGCAGTTCTTC. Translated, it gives CSAWGVRGNEQFF.

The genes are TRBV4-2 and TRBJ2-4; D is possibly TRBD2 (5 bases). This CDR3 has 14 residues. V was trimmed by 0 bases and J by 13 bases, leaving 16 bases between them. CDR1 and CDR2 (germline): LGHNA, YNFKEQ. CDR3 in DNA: TGTGCCAGCAGCCAAGATGCGACTAACCGGGGACAGTACTTC. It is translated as CASSQDATNRGQYF.

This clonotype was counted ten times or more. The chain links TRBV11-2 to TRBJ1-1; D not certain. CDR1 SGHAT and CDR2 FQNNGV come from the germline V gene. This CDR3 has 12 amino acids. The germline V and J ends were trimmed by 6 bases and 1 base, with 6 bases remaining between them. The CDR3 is CASRHQNTEAFF. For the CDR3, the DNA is TGTGCCAGCAGACACCAGAACACTGAAGCTTTCTTT.

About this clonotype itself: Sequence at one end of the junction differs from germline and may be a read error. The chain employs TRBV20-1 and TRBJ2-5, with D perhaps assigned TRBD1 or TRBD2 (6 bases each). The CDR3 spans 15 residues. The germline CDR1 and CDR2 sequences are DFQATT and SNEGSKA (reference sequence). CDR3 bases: TGCAGTGCTAGACCTAGGGGCCGGGGGCAAGTGACCCAGTACTTC. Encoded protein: CSARPRGRGQVTQYF.

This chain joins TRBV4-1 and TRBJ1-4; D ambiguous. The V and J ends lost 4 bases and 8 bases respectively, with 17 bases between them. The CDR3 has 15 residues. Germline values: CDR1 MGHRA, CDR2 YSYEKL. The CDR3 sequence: CASSLLGLVGEKLFF. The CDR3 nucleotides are TGCGCCAGCAGCCTTCTAGGCCTCGTCGGGGAAAAACTGTTTTTT.

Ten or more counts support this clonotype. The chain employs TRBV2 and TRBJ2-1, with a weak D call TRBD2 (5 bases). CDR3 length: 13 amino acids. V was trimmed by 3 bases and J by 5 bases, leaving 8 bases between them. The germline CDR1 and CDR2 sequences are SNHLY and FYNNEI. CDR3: CASSDGVHNEQFF. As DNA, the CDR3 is TGTGCCAGCAGTGACGGGGTCCACAATGAGCAGTTCTTC.

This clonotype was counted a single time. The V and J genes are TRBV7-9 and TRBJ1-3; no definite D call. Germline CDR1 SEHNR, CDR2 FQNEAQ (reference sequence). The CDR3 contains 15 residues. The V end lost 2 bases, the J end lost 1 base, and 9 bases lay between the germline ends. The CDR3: CASSLFRTSGNTIYF. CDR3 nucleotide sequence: TGTGCCAGCAGCTTATTCAGGACGTCTGGAAACACCATATATTTT. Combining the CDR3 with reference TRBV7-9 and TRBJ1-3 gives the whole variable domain DTGVSQNPRHKITKRGQNVTFRCDPISEHNRLYWYRQTLGQGPEFLTYFQNEAQLEKSRLLSDRFSAERPKGSFSTLEIQRTEQGDSAMYLCASSLFRTSGNTIYFGEGSWLTVV.

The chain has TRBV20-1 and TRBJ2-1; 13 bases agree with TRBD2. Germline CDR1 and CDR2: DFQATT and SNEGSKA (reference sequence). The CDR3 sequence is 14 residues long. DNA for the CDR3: TGCAGCGAATCGGGACTAGCGGGGAACGATGAGCAGTTCTTC. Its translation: CSESGLAGNDEQFF.

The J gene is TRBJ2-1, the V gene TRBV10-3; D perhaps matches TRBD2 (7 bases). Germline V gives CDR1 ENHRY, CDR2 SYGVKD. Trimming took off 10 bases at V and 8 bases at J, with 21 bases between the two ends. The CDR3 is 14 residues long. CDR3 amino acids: CATTGGTNRDEQFF. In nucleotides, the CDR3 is TGTGCCACCACGGGGGGCACAAATCGCGATGAGCAGTTCTTC.

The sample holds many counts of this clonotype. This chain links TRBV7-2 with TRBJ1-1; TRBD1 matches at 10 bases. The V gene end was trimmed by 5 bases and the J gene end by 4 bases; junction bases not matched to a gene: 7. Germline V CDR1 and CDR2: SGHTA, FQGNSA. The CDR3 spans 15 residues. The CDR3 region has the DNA TGTGCCAGCAGCCGTCAGACAGGGGGCTTCACTGAAGCTTTCTTT. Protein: CASSRQTGGFTEAFF. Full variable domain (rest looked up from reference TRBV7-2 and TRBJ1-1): GAGVSQSPSNKVTEKGKDVELRCDPISGHTALYWYRQSLGQGLEFLIYFQGNSAPDKSGLPSDRFSAERTGGSVSTLTIQRTQQEDSAVYLCASSRQTGGFTEAFFGQGTRLTVV.

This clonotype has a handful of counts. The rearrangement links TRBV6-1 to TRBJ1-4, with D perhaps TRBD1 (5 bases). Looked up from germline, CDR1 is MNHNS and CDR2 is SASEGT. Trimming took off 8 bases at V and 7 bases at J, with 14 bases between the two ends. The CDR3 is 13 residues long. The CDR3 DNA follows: TGTGCCAGCCTACGTCGGCAGGGTGAAAAACTGTTTTTT. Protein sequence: CASLRRQGEKLFF.

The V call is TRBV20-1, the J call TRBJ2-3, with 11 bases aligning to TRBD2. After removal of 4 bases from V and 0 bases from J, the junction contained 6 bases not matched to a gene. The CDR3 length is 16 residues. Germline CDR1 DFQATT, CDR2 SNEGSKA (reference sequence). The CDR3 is CSAMVAGGPSTDTQYF. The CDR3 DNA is TGCAGTGCTATGGTAGCGGGGGGGCCAAGCACAGATACGCAGTATTTT.

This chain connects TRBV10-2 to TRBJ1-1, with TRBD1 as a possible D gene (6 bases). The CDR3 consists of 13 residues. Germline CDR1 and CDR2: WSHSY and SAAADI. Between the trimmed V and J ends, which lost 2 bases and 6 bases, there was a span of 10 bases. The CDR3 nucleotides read TGCGCCAGCAGTGAGAGGGGGAGGGCTGAAGCTTTCTTT. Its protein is CASSERGRAEAFF.

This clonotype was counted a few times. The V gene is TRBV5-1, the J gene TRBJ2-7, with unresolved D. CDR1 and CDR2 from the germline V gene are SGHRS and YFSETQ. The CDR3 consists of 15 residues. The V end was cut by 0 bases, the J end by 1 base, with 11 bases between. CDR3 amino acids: CASSLDTDLSYEQYF. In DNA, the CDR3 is TGCGCCAGCAGCTTGGATACGGACCTTTCCTACGAGCAGTACTTC.

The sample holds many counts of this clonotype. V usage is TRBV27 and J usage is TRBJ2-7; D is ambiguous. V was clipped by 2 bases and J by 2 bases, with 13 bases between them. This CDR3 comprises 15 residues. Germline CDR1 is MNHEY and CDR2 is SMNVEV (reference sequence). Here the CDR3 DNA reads TGTGCCAGCAGTTTAGAGCCAGCGAGTCCCTACGAGCAGTACTTC. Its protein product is CASSLEPASPYEQYF.

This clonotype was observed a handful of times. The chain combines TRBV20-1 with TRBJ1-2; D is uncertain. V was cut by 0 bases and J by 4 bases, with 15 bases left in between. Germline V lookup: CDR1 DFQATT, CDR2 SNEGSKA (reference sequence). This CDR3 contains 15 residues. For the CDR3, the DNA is TGCAGTGCTAGAGATGTCGGGGTAGTAACCTATGGCTACACCTTC. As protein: CSARDVGVVTYGYTF.

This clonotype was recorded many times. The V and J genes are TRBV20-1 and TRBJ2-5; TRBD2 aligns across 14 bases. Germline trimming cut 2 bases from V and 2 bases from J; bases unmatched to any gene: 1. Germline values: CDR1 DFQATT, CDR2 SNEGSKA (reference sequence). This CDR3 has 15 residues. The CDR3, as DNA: TGCAGTGCTAGAAGACTAGCGGGGGGGCAAGAGACCCAGTACTTC. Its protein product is CSARRLAGGQETQYF.

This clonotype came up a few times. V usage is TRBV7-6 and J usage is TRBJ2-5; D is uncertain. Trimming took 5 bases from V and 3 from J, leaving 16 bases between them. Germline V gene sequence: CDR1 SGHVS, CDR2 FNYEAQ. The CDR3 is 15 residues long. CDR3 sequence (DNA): TGTGCCAGCAGCCACGGGTCAGTTGAGGAAGAGACCCAGTACTTC. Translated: CASSHGSVEEETQYF.

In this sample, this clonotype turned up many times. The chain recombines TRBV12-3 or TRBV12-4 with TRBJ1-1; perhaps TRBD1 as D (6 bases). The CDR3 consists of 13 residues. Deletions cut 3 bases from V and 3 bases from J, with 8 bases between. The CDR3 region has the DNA TGTGCCAGCAGTTTGCCAGGGGACACTGAAGCTTTCTTT. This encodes CASSLPGDTEAFF.

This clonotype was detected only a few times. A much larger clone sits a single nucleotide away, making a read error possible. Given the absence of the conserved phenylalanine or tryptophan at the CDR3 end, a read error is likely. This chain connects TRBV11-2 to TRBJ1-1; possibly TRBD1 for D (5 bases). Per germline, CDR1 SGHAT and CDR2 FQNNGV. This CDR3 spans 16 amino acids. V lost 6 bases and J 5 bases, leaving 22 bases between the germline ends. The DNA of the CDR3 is TGTGCCAGCAGAATGGGACGGATCTTCGGGCGGACTGAAGCTTTCCTT. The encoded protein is CASRMGRIFGRTEAFL.

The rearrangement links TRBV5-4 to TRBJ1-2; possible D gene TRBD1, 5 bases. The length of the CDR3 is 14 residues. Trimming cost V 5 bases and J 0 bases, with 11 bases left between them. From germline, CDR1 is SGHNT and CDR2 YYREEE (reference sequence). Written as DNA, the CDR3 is TGTGCCAGCAGACCCAGGGTTCCTAACTATGGCTACACCTTC. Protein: CASRPRVPNYGYTF.

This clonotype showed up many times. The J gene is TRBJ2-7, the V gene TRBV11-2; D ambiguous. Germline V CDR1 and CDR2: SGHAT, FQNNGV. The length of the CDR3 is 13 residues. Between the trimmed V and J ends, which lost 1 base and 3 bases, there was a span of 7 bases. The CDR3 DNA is TGTGCCAGCAGCTTAGTAGGTGACTACGAGCAGTACTTC. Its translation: CASSLVGDYEQYF.

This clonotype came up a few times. CDR3 in amino acids: CASRLGAGTGSEKLFF. Written as DNA, the CDR3 is TGTGCCAGCCGACTGGGGGCGGGAACAGGTTCCGAAAAACTGTTTTTT. The chain is built from TRBV27 and TRBJ1-4; possible D gene TRBD1, 6 bases. CDR3 length equals 16 residues. CDR1 and CDR2 from the germline V gene are MNHEY and SMNVEV (reference sequence). V was cut by 8 bases and J by 8 bases, with 24 bases left in between.